This entry concerns a single T cell receptor (beta chain). Antigen unknown. Following a re-call of the 5' RACE reads, TCRdb has one entry per CDR3 protein and lacks DNA. The sample holds roughly 350,000 distinct CDR3 sequences. CDR3 length: 15 amino acids. Germline-derived CDR1 and CDR2 are SGHDN and FVKESK. This record belongs to a study of T cells expressing NK-cell markers. Findings and limits, study-wide: For over five donors, the dominant NKG2C+ clonotypes made up roughly 1.0-7.5% of their CD8+ T cells. Expanded NKG2C+ T cell clones were not confirmed as HCMV-specific.

The chain combines TRBV14 with TRBJ2-5; without DNA, the TCRdb call of TRBD2 cannot be checked. The sequence was obtained from a man aged 18-75 years in good health. Sequenced material: blood T cells: a sorted CD56 or NKG2C T cell subset, CD4+ or CD8+ T cells, or bulk PBMC T cells (not recorded which). This CDR3 reads CASSQGLAGQETQYF.